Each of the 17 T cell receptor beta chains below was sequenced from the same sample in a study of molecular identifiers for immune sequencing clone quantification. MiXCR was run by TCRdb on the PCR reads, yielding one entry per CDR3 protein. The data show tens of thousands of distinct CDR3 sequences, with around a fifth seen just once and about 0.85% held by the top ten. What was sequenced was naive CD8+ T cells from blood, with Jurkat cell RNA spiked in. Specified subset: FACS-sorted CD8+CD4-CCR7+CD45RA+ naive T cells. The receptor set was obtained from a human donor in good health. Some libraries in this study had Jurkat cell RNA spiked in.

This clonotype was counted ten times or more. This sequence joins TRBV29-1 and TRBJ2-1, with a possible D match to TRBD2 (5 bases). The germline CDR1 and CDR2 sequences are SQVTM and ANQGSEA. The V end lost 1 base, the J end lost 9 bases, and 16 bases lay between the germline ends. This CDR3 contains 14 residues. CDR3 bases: TGCAGCGTTGAAGCATGGGAGTGGGGTGGTGAGCAGTTCTTC. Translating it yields CSVEAWEWGGEQFF.

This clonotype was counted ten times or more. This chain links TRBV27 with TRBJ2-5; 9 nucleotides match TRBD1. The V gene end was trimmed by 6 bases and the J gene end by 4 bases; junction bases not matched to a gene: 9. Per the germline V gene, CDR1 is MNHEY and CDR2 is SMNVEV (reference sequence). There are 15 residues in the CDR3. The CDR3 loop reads CASSRGTGPRETQYF. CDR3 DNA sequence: TGTGCCAGCAGCCGTGGGACAGGGCCGAGAGAGACCCAGTACTTC.

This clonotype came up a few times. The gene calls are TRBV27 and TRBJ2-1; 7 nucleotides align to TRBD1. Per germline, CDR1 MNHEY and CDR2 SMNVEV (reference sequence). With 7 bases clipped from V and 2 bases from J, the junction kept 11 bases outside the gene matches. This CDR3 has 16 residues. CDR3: CASMYTGTATYNEQFF. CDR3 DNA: TGTGCCAGCATGTATACAGGGACAGCAACCTACAATGAGCAGTTCTTC.

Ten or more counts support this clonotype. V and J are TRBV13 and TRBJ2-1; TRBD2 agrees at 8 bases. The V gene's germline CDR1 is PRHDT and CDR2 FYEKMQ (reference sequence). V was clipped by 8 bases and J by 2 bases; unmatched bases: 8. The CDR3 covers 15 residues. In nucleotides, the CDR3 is TGTGCCAGCGGGGGTGCGGGAGGCCCCTACAATGAGCAGTTCTTC. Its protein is CASGGAGGPYNEQFF. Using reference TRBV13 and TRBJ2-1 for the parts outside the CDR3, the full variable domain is AAGVIQSPRHLIKEKRETATLKCYPIPRHDTVYWYQQGPGQDPQFLISFYEKMQSDKGSIPDRFSAQQFSDYHSELNMSSLELGDSALYFCASGGAGGPYNEQFFGPGTRLTVL.

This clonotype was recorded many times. CDR3 residues: CASSDSSPRYYF. The CDR3 DNA reads as TGTGCCAGCAGTGATTCGAGCCCAAGGTATTACTTC. This chain joins TRBV12-3 or TRBV12-4 and TRBJ2-7; D is unclear. Trimming removed 5 bases at V and 13 bases at J, with 18 bases between. The CDR3 has 12 amino acids.

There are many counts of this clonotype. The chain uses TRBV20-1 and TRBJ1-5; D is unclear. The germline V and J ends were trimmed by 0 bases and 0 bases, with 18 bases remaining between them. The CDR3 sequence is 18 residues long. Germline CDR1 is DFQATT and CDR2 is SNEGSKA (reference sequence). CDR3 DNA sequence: TGCAGTGCTAGAGATTTTCAGCTAAAAGGATATAGCAATCAGCCCCAGCATTTT. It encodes CSARDFQLKGYSNQPQHF.

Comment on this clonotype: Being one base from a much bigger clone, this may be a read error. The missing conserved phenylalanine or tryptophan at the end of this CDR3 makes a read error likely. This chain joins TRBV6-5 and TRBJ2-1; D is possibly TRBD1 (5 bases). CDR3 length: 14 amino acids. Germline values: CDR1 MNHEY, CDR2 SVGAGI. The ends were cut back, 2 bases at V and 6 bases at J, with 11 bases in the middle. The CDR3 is CASSYIGVRNEQFL. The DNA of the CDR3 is TGTGCCAGCAGTTACATAGGGGTGCGCAATGAGCAGTTCCTC.

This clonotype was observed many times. CDR3 in DNA: TGCAGTGCAAAAGGGACAATCTCCTACGAGCAGTACTTC. Encoded protein: CSAKGTISYEQYF. The V call is TRBV20-1, the J call TRBJ2-7, with a possible D match to TRBD1 (6 bases). CDR1 DFQATT and CDR2 SNEGSKA come from the germline V gene (reference sequence). The CDR3 covers 13 residues. V was trimmed by 6 bases and J by 0 bases, leaving 12 bases between them.

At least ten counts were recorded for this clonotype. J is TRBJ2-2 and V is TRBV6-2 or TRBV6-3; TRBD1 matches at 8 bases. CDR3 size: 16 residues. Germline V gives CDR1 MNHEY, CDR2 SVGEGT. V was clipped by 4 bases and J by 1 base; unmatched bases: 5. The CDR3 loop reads CASSSLQGENTGELFF. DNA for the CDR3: TGTGCCAGCAGTTCACTACAGGGGGAGAACACCGGGGAGCTGTTTTTT.

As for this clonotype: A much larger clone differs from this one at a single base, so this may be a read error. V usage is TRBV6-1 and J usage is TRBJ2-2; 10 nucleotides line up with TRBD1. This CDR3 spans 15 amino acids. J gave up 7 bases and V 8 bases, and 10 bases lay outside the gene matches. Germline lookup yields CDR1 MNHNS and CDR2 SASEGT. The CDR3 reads CASGQTGGHFGELFF. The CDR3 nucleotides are TGTGCCAGCGGTCAGACAGGGGGCCACTTCGGGGAGCTGTTTTTT.

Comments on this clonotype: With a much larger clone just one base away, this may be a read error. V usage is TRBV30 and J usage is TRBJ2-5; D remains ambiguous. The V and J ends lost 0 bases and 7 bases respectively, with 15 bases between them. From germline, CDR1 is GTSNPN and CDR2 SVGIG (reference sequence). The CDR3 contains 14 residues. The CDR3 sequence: CAWSVSAAKGTQYF. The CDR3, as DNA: TGTGCCTGGAGTGTGAGTGCTGCGAAAGGGACCCAGTACTTC.

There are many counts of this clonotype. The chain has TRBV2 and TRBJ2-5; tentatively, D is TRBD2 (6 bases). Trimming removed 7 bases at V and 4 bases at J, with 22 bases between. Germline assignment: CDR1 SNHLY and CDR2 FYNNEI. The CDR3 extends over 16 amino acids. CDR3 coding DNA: TGTGCCAGCAACGGCGATACTCCCCGGGGGTCAGAGACCCAGTACTTC. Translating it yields CASNGDTPRGSETQYF.

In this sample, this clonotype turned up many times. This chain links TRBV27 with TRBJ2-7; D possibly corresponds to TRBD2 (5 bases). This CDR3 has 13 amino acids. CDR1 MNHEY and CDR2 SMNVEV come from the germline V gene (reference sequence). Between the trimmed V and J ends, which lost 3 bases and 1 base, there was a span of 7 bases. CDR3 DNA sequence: TGTGCCAGCAGTTTCAGAGGGTCCTACGAGCAGTACTTC. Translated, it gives CASSFRGSYEQYF.

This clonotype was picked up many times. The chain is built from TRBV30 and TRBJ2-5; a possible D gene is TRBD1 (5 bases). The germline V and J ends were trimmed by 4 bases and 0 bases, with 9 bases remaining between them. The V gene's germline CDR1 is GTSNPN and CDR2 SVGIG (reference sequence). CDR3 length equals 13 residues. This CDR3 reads CAWTGSYQETQYF. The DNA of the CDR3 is TGTGCCTGGACAGGGTCGTACCAAGAGACCCAGTACTTC.

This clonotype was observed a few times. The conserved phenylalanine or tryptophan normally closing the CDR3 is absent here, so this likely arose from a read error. The CDR3 protein is CASSQRQHYEQYS. CDR3 sequence (DNA): TGTGCCAGCAGCCAGAGACAGCACTACGAGCAGTACTCC. The J gene is TRBJ2-7, the V gene TRBV3-1, with D perhaps matching TRBD1 (5 bases). Trimming cost V 3 bases and J 3 bases, with 9 bases left between them. The length of the CDR3 is 13 residues. Germline V gene sequence: CDR1 LGHDT, CDR2 YNNKEL (reference sequence).

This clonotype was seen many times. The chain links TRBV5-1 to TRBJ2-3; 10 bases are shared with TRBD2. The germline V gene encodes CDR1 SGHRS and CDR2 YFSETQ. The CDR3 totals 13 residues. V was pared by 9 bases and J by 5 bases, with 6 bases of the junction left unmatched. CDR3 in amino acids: CATRGTSEDTQYF. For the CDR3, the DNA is TGCGCCACTCGCGGGACTAGCGAAGATACGCAGTATTTT.

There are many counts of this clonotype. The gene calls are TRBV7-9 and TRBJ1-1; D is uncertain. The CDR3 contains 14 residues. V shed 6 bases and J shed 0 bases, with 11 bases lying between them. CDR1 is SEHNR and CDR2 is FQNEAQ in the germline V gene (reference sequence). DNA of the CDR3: TGTGCCAGCAGTCGGGAAGGCATGAACACTGAAGCTTTCTTT. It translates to CASSREGMNTEAFF.